This T cell receptor (beta chain) stems from a study of cytomegalovirus exposure and HLA in healthy donors. Whole-study findings and limits: Reportedly, cytomegalovirus status was diagnosed with high sensitivity and specificity.

About this clone: What it binds is unknown.

Deletions cut 2 bases from V and 0 bases from J, with 10 bases between. The germline V gene has CDR1 MNHEY and CDR2 SVGAGI. The CDR3 has 15 amino acids. The PCR employed 60 Vbeta primers together with 13 Jbeta primers. Data came from immunoSEQ multiplex PCR; TCRdb stores just in-frame clones and leaves some out. The sample lists 110,000 to 150,000 clones, less than 85% occurring once. V is TRBV6-5 and J is TRBJ1-1, with D possibly being TRBD1 (6 bases). This TCR came from a woman in her sixties in good health and CMV-seropositive. Sequenced: PBMCs. The CDR3 protein is CASSYQGHMNTEAFF. CDR3 nucleotide sequence: TGTGCCAGCAGTTACCAGGGACACATGAACACTGAAGCTTTCTTT.